The present TCR beta chain was sequenced within a study of blood T cell repertoires in COVID-19. Study details: Acute-phase and convalescent COVID-19 samples originated in the United States, Italy and Spain. Sources were T cells, B-cell-depleted T cells, or PBMCs; the material itself was cDNA or gDNA.

Participants came from about two dozen US areas, aged about 18 to 95 years. Trimming pared 4 bases from V and 1 base from J, leaving 13 bases between. The CDR3 contains 15 residues. The germline gives CDR1 MGHDK, CDR2 SYGVNS. Methods used by the authors: How many nucleated cells were present was estimated from reference gene primer amplification. Clones were sequenced by immunoSEQ multiplex PCR, and TCRdb holds only the in-frame ones, with some missing. The V and J calls and clone size come from that table; D and trimming were worked out from the DNA. The table records fewer than 250,000 clones, roughly 87% of them present only once.

The chain combines TRBV25-1 with TRBJ1-1; a possible D gene is TRBD1 (6 bases). The receptor's source is a woman younger than 45 with acute COVID-19. Sequencing was done on a sample of PBMCs or T cells enriched from blood (not recorded which). The CDR3 region is CASSARQGTNTEAFF. CDR3 coding DNA: TGTGCCAGCAGTGCCAGGCAGGGGACGAACACTGAAGCTTTCTTT.